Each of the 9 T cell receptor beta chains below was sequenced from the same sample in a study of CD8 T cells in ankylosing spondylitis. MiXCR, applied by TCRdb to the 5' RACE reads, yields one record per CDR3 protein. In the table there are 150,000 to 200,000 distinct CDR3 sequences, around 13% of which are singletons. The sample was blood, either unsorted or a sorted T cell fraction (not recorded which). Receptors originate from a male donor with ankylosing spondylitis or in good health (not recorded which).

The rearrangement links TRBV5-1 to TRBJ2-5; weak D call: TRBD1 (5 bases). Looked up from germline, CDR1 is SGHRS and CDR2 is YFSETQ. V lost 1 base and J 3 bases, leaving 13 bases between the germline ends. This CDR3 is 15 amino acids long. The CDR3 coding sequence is TGCGCCAGCAGCTTGTTCTGGGGCACCGAAGAGACCCAGTACTTC. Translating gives CASSLFWGTEETQYF.

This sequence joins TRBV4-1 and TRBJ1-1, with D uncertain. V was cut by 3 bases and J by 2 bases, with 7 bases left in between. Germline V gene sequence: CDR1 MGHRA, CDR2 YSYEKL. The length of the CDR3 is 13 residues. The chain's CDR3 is CASSQGFNTEAFF. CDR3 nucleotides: TGCGCCAGCAGCCAGGGTTTTAACACTGAAGCTTTCTTT.

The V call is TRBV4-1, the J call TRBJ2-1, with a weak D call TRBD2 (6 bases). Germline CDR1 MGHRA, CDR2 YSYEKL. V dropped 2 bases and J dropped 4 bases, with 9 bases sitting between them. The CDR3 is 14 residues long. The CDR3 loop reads CASSQLAQYNEQFF. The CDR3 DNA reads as TGCGCCAGCAGCCAACTAGCGCAGTACAATGAGCAGTTCTTC.

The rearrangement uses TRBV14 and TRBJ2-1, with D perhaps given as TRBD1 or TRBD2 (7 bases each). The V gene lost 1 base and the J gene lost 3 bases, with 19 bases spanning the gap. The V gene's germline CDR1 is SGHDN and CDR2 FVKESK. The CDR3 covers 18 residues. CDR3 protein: CASSQVRETGSHYNEQFF. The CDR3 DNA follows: TGTGCCAGCAGCCAAGTGCGGGAGACAGGGTCTCACTACAATGAGCAGTTCTTC.

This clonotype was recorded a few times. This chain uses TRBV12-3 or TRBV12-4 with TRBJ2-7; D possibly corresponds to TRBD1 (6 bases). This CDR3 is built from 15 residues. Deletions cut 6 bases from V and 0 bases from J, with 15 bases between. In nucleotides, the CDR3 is TGTGCCAGCAGCCGCGTACAGGGCCCCTCCTACGAGCAGTACTTC. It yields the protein CASSRVQGPSYEQYF.

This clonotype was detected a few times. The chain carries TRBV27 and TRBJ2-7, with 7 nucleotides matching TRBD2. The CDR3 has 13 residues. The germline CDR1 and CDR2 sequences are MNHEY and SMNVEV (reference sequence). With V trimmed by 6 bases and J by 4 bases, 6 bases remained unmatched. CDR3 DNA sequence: TGTGCCAGCAGCCGGGGGGTCTATTACGAGCAGTACTTC. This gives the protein CASSRGVYYEQYF.

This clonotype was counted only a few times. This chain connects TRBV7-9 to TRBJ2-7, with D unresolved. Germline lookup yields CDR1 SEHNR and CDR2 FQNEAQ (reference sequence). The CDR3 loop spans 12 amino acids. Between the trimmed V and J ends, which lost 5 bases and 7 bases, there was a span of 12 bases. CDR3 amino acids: CASSPAPAEQYF. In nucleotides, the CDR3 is TGTGCCAGCAGCCCTGCCCCAGCGGAGCAGTACTTC.

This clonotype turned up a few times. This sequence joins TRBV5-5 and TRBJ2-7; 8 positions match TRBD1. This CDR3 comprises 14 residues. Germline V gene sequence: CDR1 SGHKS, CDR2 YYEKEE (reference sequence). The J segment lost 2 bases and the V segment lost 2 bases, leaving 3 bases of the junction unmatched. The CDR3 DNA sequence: TGTGCCAGCAGCTTAACAGGGGGTACCTACGAGCAGTACTTC. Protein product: CASSLTGGTYEQYF.

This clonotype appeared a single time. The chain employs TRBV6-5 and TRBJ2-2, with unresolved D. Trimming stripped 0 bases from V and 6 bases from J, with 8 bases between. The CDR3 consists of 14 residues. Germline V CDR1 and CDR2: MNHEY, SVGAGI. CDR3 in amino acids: CASSYSVGSGELFF. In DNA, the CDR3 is TGTGCCAGCAGTTACTCGGTGGGATCCGGGGAGCTGTTTTTT.